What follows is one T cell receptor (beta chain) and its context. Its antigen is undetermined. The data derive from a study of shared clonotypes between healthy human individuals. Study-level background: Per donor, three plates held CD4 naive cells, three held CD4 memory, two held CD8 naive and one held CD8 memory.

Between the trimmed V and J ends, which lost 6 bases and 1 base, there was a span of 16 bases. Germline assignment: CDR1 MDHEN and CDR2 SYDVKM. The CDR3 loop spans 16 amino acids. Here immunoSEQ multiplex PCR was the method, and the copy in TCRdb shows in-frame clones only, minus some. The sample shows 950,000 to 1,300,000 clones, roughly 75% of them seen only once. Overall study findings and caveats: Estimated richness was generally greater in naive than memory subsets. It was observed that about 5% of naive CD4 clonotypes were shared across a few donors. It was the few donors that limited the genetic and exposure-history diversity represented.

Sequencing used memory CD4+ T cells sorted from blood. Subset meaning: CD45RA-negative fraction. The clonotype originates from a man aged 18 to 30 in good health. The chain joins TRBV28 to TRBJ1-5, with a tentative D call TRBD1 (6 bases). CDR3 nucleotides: TGTGCCAGCAGCCGGGGTGGGGGGGCGAGCAATCAGCCCCAGCATTTT. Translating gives CASSRGGGASNQPQHF.